This TCR beta chain was captured by sequencing in a study of CD8 T cells in Susac syndrome. With random hexamers, roughly 0.45 to 1 ug RNA was reverse transcribed. Each CDR3 protein is one row after TCRdb ran MiXCR on the immunoSEQ multiplex PCR reads. The repertoire holds almost 450,000 distinct CDR3 sequences, with roughly 85% as singletons. Blood CD8+ and CD4+ T cells underwent high-throughput TCR beta sequencing. Germline V gene data show CDR1 as SGDLS and CDR2 as YYNGEE. The CDR3 is 14 residues long. V was clipped by 0 bases and J by 5 bases; unmatched bases: 2. The J gene is TRBJ2-1, the V gene TRBV9, with 7 bases that match TRBD2. This sequence was found in a human donor with multiple sclerosis. Sequenced material: CD8+ T cells from PBMCs. The CDR3 DNA is TGTGCCAGCAGCGTAGAGGCGGGGGACAATGAGCAGTTCTTC. Protein sequence: CASSVEAGDNEQFF.